This T cell receptor (beta chain) originates from a study of immune characterization of retroperitoneal liposarcoma. CDR3 length: 13 amino acids. Between the trimmed V and J ends, which lost 5 bases and 2 bases, there was a span of 8 bases. Germline CDR1 is MNHEY and CDR2 is SMNVEV (reference sequence). TCRdb fed the PCR reads into MiXCR, producing one record per CDR3 protein. The repertoire has more than 1,000 distinct CDR3 sequences, 35% to 50% of them found once; the top ten carry 40% to 55%. This chain joins TRBV27 and TRBJ2-3; D ambiguous. The sequenced sample consisted of tumor tissue. The TCR originated in a male donor with retroperitoneal liposarcoma. The CDR3 DNA is TGTGCCAGCAGTAACCCGACCACAGATACGCAGTATTTT. Translating it yields CASSNPTTDTQYF.